This TCR beta chain was sequenced for a study of cytomegalovirus exposure and HLA in healthy donors. The CDR3 sequence is 17 residues long. Per germline, CDR1 SGHTA and CDR2 FQGTGA. J gave up 0 bases and V 2 bases, and 5 bases lay outside the gene matches. Measured with immunoSEQ multiplex PCR; TCRdb has only the in-frame clones, and not every one. The table shows about 350,000 clones, with around 90% occurring only once. Sequencing used PBMCs. The chain joins TRBV7-3 to TRBJ2-5, with 11 bases lining up with TRBD2. The sequence derives from a woman aged 25 to 39 in good health and CMV-seropositive. The DNA for the CDR3 is TGTGCCAGCAGCTTAGGGACTAGCGGCGAGTACCAAGAGACCCAGTACTTC. This gives the protein CASSLGTSGEYQETQYF.